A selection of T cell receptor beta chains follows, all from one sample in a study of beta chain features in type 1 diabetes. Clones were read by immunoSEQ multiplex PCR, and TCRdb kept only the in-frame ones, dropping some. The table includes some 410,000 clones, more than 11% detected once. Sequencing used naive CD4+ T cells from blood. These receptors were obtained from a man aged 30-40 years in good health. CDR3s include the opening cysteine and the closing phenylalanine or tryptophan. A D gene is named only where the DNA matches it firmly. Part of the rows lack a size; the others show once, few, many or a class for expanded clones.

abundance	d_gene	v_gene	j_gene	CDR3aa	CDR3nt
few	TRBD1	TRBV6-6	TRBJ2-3	CASSRRTGDNTDTQYF	TGTGCCAGCAGTCGACGGACAGGTGACAACACAGATACGCAGTATTTT
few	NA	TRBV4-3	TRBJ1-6	CASSQDPGGARNSPLHF	TGCGCCAGCAGCCAAGATCCCGGGGGCGCCCGGAATTCACCCCTCCACTTT
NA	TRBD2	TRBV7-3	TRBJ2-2	CASSFGTSGSIGELFF	TGTGCCAGCAGCTTCGGGACTAGCGGGAGTATCGGGGAGCTGTTTTTT
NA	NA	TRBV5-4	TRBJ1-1	CASSLEAYTEAFF	TGTGCCAGCAGCTTGGAGGCATACACTGAAGCTTTCTTT
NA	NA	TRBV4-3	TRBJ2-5	CASSQETLLHNGGQKETQYF	TGCGCCAGCAGCCAGGAAACCCTACTACACAACGGGGGCCAGAAAGAGACCCAGTACTTC
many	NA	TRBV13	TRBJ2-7	CASSLQRAYEQYF	TGTGCCAGCAGCTTACAGCGAGCCTACGAGCAGTACTTC
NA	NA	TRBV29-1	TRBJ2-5	CSVGSYGETQYF	TGCAGCGTTGGGTCGTACGGGGAGACCCAGTACTTC
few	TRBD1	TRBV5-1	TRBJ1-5	CASSWTGDQPQHF	TGCGCCAGCAGCTGGACAGGGGATCAGCCCCAGCATTTT
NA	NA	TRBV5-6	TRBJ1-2	CASSLKSQGSFGYTF	TGTGCCAGCAGCTTGAAGTCACAGGGAAGTTTTGGCTACACCTTC
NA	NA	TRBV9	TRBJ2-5	CASSVDGGHGAQYF	TGTGCCAGCAGCGTAGACGGGGGACACGGCGCCCAGTACTTC
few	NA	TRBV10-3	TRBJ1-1	CAISETRDTEAFF	TGTGCCATCAGTGAGACCAGGGACACTGAAGCTTTCTTT
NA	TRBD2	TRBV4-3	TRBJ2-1	CASSQDPRLAVNEQFF	TGCGCCAGCAGCCAAGATCCGAGACTAGCGGTAAATGAGCAGTTCTTC
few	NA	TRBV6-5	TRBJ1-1	CASSDSLLVNTEAFF	TGTGCCAGCTCGGACAGCCTCCTCGTGAACACTGAAGCTTTCTTT
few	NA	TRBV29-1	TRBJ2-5	CSVELGSGETQYF	TGCAGCGTTGAGTTGGGCAGTGGGGAGACCCAGTACTTC
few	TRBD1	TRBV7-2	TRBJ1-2	CASSLDRGFNYGYTF	TGTGCCAGCAGCTTAGACAGGGGCTTCAACTATGGCTACACCTTC
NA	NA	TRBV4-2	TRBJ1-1	CASSQGNTEAFF	TGTGCCAGCAGCCAGGGTAACACTGAAGCTTTCTTT
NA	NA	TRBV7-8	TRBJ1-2	CASSLNDNYGYTF	TGTGCCAGCAGCTTAAACGATAACTATGGCTACACCTTC
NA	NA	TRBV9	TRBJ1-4	CASSPHRVWF	TGTGCCAGCAGCCCTCACAGAGTGTGGTTT
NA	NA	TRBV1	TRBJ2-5	CTSSSRGFRQETQYF	TGCACCAGCAGCTCTAGGGGGTTCCGACAAGAGACCCAGTACTTC
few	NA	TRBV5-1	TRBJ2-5	CASSWTGIQETQYF	TGCGCCAGCAGCTGGACGGGGATCCAAGAGACCCAGTACTTC
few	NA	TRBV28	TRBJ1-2	CASSFTGSYGYTF	TGTGCCAGCAGTTTTACGGGTAGCTATGGCTACACCTTC
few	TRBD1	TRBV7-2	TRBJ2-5	CASSSGQTEDF	TGTGCCAGCAGCTCGGGACAGACTGAGGACTTC
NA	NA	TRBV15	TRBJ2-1	CATSRDRTYNEQFF	TGTGCCACCAGCAGAGATAGGACCTACAATGAGCAGTTCTTC